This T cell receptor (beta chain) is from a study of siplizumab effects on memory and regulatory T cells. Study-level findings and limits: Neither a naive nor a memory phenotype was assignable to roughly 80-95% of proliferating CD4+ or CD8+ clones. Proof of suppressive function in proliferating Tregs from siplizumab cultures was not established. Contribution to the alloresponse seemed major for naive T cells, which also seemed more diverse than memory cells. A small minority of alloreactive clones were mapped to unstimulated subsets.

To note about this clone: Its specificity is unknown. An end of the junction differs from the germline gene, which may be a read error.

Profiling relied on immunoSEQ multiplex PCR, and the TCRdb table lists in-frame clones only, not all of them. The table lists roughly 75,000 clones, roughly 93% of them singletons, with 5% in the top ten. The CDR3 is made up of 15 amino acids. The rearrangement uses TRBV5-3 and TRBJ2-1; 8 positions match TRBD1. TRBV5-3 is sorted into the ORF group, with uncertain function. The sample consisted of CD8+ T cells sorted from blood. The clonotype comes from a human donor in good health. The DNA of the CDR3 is TGTGCCAGCAGCTTGGCTGGGACAGGATACAATGAGCAGTTCTTC. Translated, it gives CASSLAGTGYNEQFF.